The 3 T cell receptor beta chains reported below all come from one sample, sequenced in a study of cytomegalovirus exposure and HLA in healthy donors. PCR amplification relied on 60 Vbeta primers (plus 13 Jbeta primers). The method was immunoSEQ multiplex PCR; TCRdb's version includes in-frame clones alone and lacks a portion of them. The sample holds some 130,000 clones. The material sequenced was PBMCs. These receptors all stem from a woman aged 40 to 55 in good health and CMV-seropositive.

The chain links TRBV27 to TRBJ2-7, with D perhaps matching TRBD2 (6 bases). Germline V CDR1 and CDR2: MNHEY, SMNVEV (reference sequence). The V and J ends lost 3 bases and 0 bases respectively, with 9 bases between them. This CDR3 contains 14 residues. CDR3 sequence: CASSLGGVSYEQYF. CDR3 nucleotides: TGTGCCAGCAGTTTGGGCGGGGTCTCCTACGAGCAGTACTTC.

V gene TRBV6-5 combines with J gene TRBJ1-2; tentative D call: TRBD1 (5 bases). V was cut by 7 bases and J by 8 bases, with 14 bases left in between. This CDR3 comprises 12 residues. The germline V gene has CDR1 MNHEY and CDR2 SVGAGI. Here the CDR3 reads CASTGTEGGYTF. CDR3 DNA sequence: TGTGCCAGCACCGGGACGGAGGGGGGCTACACCTTC.

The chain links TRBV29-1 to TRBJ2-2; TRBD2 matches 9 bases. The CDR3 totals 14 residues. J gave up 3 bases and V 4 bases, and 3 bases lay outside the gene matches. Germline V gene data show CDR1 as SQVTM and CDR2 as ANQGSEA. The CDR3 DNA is TGCAGCGTTGTTCCTAGCGGGGACACCGGGGAGCTGTTTTTT. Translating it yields CSVVPSGDTGELFF.